The 2 T cell receptor beta chains listed next were all sequenced from one sample in a study of shared clonotypes between healthy human individuals. Naive CD8 populations comprised CD45RO-negative cells positively selected for CCR7, excluding terminally differentiated effector memory CD45RA+ cells. Here immunoSEQ multiplex PCR was the method, and the copy in TCRdb shows in-frame clones only, minus some. The sample shows about 2.1 million clones, under 95% of them seen only once. The specimen sequenced was naive CD8+ T cells from PBMCs. The receptors were gathered from a man between 18 and 35 years old in good health. Some clones in this sample may be carry-over from other donors' samples.

This chain links TRBV19 with TRBJ1-5; TRBD1 matches at 10 bases. The CDR3 spans 13 residues. Germline lookup yields CDR1 LNHDA and CDR2 SQIVND (reference sequence). Germline trimming cut 11 bases from V and 6 bases from J; bases unmatched to any gene: 7. The CDR3 loop is CASKGTGVQPQHF. In nucleotides, the CDR3 is TGTGCCTCAAAGGGGACAGGGGTTCAGCCCCAGCATTTT.

The CDR3 sequence is CASPEGPRTYEQYF. The CDR3 bases are TGCGCCAGCCCCGAAGGGCCTAGAACCTACGAGCAGTACTTC. The chain couples TRBV5-1 to TRBJ2-7; D is ambiguous. CDR1 SGHRS and CDR2 YFSETQ come from the germline V gene. With 7 bases removed from V and 2 bases from J, the gap between germline ends came to 16 bases. The CDR3 is 14 amino acids.